A selection of T cell receptor beta chains follows, all from one sample in a study of CD8+CD57+ T cells in acquired aplastic anemia. Via MiXCR, TCRdb re-called the reads, giving one row per CDR3 protein. This table has roughly 190,000 distinct CDR3 sequences, roughly half appearing once. The material sequenced was sorted CD4+, CD8+, or CD8+CD57+ T cells (not recorded which) from PBMCs. The receptor source for this set is a human donor in good health, serving as a control. Both conserved end residues are part of each CDR3. D genes are given only for firm matches. Clone size is not always given. Where it is, it says once, few, many or a class for expanded clones.

abundance: many
v_gene: TRBV7-2
d_gene: .
len: 13
j_gene: TRBJ1-1
CDR3nt: TGTGCCAGCAGCTCGGACCGGAACACTGAAGCTTTCTTT
CDR3aa: CASSSDRNTEAFF

abundance: .
v_gene: TRBV5-1
d_gene: .
len: 14
j_gene: TRBJ1-1
CDR3nt: TGCGCCAGCAGCTTCGGGCGGGGAGGGACTGAAGCTTTCTTT
CDR3aa: CASSFGRGGTEAFF

abundance: many
v_gene: TRBV10-3
d_gene: .
len: 18
j_gene: TRBJ1-4
CDR3nt: TGTGCCATCAGTGAGTCGGGTCAAAGACAGGCCTTTGGTGAAAAACTGTTTTTT
CDR3aa: CAISESGQRQAFGEKLFF

abundance: few
v_gene: TRBV10-3
d_gene: TRBD1
len: 13
j_gene: TRBJ1-2
CDR3nt: TGTGCCATCAGCGGACAACAGGGGGGTGGCTACACCTTC
CDR3aa: CAISGQQGGGYTF

abundance: .
v_gene: TRBV20-1
d_gene: TRBD1
len: 16
j_gene: TRBJ1-5
CDR3nt: TGCAGTGCTAGCCTGACAGGGACGGCATTATATCAGCCCCAGCATTTT
CDR3aa: CSASLTGTALYQPQHF

abundance: many
v_gene: TRBV7-2
d_gene: .
len: 14
j_gene: TRBJ2-5
CDR3nt: TGTGCCAGCAGCAGCCAGAATTATCAAGAGACCCAGTACTTC
CDR3aa: CASSSQNYQETQYF

abundance: .
v_gene: TRBV6-2/TRBV6-3
d_gene: TRBD2
len: 20
j_gene: TRBJ2-4
CDR3nt: TGTGCCAGCAGTTCAGAATTCGACAGCATTAGGGAGGGAGCCAAAAACATTCAGTACTTC
CDR3aa: CASSSEFDSIREGAKNIQYF

abundance: .
v_gene: TRBV2
d_gene: TRBD2
len: 14
j_gene: TRBJ2-7
CDR3nt: TGTGCCAGCAGTAAGATCGGGGGGGCCTACGGGCAGTACTTC
CDR3aa: CASSKIGGAYGQYF

abundance: .
v_gene: TRBV10-3
d_gene: .
len: 15
j_gene: TRBJ1-6
CDR3nt: TGTGCCATCAGCCAGGGGAGCACCTATAATTCACCCCTCCACTTT
CDR3aa: CAISQGSTYNSPLHF

abundance: .
v_gene: TRBV19
d_gene: TRBD1
len: 15
j_gene: TRBJ1-6
CDR3nt: TGTGCCAGTAGTATAACGCCGGTACAGGGGACACCCCTCCACTTC
CDR3aa: CASSITPVQGTPLHF

abundance: .
v_gene: TRBV7-2
d_gene: TRBD1
len: 17
j_gene: TRBJ1-2
CDR3nt: TGTGCCAGCAGCTTAGACCCCCCTGGACAGGCTTTCTATGGCTACACCTTC
CDR3aa: CASSLDPPGQAFYGYTF

abundance: .
v_gene: TRBV19
d_gene: .
len: 12
j_gene: TRBJ1-2
CDR3nt: TGTGCCAGTAGTATACAGGGACGGGGCTACACCTTC
CDR3aa: CASSIQGRGYTF

abundance: .
v_gene: TRBV19
d_gene: TRBD1
len: 15
j_gene: TRBJ1-2
CDR3nt: TGTGCCAGTAGTATCGCCAGGGGGCTCCTCTATGGCTACACCTTC
CDR3aa: CASSIARGLLYGYTF

abundance: .
v_gene: TRBV6-1
d_gene: TRBD1
len: 15
j_gene: TRBJ2-7
CDR3nt: TGTGCCAGCAGTCCCGGGACAGGGTCGCCCTACGAGCAGTACTTC
CDR3aa: CASSPGTGSPYEQYF

abundance: .
v_gene: TRBV20-1
d_gene: TRBD1
len: 17
j_gene: TRBJ1-1
CDR3nt: TGCAGTGCTAGAGGTTTCAATCGACAGGGGGGGAACACTGAAGCTTTCTTT
CDR3aa: CSARGFNRQGGNTEAFF

abundance: .
v_gene: TRBV2
d_gene: TRBD1
len: 17
j_gene: TRBJ2-3
CDR3nt: TGTGCCAGCAGCGAGGGACAGGGGGCGCGGGTCACAGATACGCAGTATTTT
CDR3aa: CASSEGQGARVTDTQYF

abundance: .
v_gene: TRBV29-1
d_gene: TRBD1
len: 12
j_gene: TRBJ1-5
CDR3nt: TGCAGCGCCCGGGACAGGGATCAGCCCCAGCATTTT
CDR3aa: CSARDRDQPQHF

abundance: .
v_gene: TRBV5-1
d_gene: .
len: 15
j_gene: TRBJ2-7
CDR3nt: TGCGCCAGCAGCTTGCGATCAGCAAGTTCCTACGAGCAGTACTTC
CDR3aa: CASSLRSASSYEQYF

abundance: .
v_gene: TRBV25-1
d_gene: .
len: 13
j_gene: TRBJ2-7
CDR3nt: TGTGCCAGCAGTGACACCCCCTCCTACGAGCAGTACTTC
CDR3aa: CASSDTPSYEQYF

abundance: .
v_gene: TRBV5-1
d_gene: TRBD1
len: 14
j_gene: TRBJ1-1
CDR3nt: TGCGCCGGCAGCTTAACAGGGGCTCGGACTGAAGCTTTCTTT
CDR3aa: CAGSLTGARTEAFF

abundance: .
v_gene: TRBV9
d_gene: TRBD1
len: 14
j_gene: TRBJ2-7
CDR3nt: TGTGCCAGCAGCCCCCCGACAGGGAGTTACGAGCAGTACTTC
CDR3aa: CASSPPTGSYEQYF

abundance: .
v_gene: TRBV6-2/TRBV6-3
d_gene: .
len: 18
j_gene: TRBJ1-1
CDR3nt: TGTGCCAGCAGTTACTCGACATCTCGAGGAGACCCAAAAACTGAAGCTTTCTTT
CDR3aa: CASSYSTSRGDPKTEAFF

abundance: many
v_gene: TRBV6-1
d_gene: .
len: 13
j_gene: TRBJ1-2
CDR3nt: TGTGCCAGCAGTGAACCCAGGGATTATGGCTACACCTTC
CDR3aa: CASSEPRDYGYTF

abundance: .
v_gene: TRBV5-5
d_gene: .
len: 11
j_gene: TRBJ2-6
CDR3nt: TGTGCCAGCAGCTGGGCCAACGTCCTGACTTTC
CDR3aa: CASSWANVLTF

abundance: .
v_gene: TRBV2
d_gene: .
len: 12
j_gene: TRBJ2-7
CDR3nt: TGTGCCAGCAGTCACGATTCCTACGAGCAGTACTTC
CDR3aa: CASSHDSYEQYF

abundance: many
v_gene: TRBV28
d_gene: .
len: 14
j_gene: TRBJ2-7
CDR3nt: TGTGCCAGCGGGGGGGGCAGGACGGACTACGAGCAGTACTTC
CDR3aa: CASGGGRTDYEQYF

abundance: many
v_gene: TRBV28
d_gene: .
len: 12
j_gene: TRBJ1-6
CDR3nt: TGTGCCAGCCTTAATCTGGGTTCACCCCTCCACTTT
CDR3aa: CASLNLGSPLHF

abundance: few
v_gene: TRBV12-3/TRBV12-4
d_gene: .
len: 14
j_gene: TRBJ2-7
CDR3nt: TGTGCCAGCAGTTTAGTGGCGGGGGCATACGAGCAGTACTTC
CDR3aa: CASSLVAGAYEQYF

abundance: .
v_gene: TRBV7-9
d_gene: TRBD2
len: 16
j_gene: TRBJ2-5
CDR3nt: TGTGCCAGCAGCCCCACCGGGACTAGCGGGGGTGAGACCCAGTACTTC
CDR3aa: CASSPTGTSGGETQYF

abundance: many
v_gene: TRBV7-2
d_gene: TRBD1
len: 16
j_gene: TRBJ2-7
CDR3nt: TGTGCCAGCAGAGAACAGGGGACCGCTTCTTACTACGAGCAGTACTTC
CDR3aa: CASREQGTASYYEQYF

abundance: many
v_gene: TRBV15
d_gene: .
len: 15
j_gene: TRBJ2-3
CDR3nt: TGTGCCACCAGCAATGCCGTACAGGTCACAGATACGCAGTATTTT
CDR3aa: CATSNAVQVTDTQYF

abundance: few
v_gene: TRBV6-6
d_gene: .
len: 15
j_gene: TRBJ2-2
CDR3nt: TGTGCCAGCAGTCCAGGGGTGGGGGGCACCGGGGAGCTGTTTTTT
CDR3aa: CASSPGVGGTGELFF

abundance: .
v_gene: TRBV7-2
d_gene: .
len: 15
j_gene: TRBJ1-1
CDR3nt: TGTACCAGCAGCCCATGGGGTCGGATGAACACTGAAGCTTTCTTT
CDR3aa: CTSSPWGRMNTEAFF

abundance: .
v_gene: TRBV2
d_gene: TRBD1
len: 13
j_gene: TRBJ2-3
CDR3nt: TGTGCCACCAGGGGACAGGGTTCAGATACGCAGTATTTT
CDR3aa: CATRGQGSDTQYF

abundance: few
v_gene: TRBV7-3
d_gene: .
len: 16
j_gene: TRBJ1-2
CDR3nt: TGTGCCAGCAGCCTATCGGGGGGCAGTTCCCTCTATGGCTACACCTTC
CDR3aa: CASSLSGGSSLYGYTF

abundance: .
v_gene: TRBV5-1
d_gene: TRBD2
len: 16
j_gene: TRBJ2-7
CDR3nt: TGCGCCAGCAGCGCCCGGACTAGCGGGGACAGATACGAGCAGTACTTC
CDR3aa: CASSARTSGDRYEQYF

abundance: many
v_gene: TRBV12-3/TRBV12-4
d_gene: TRBD1
len: 15
j_gene: TRBJ1-1
CDR3nt: TGTGCCAGCAGTTCTGTCGGGACAGGGAACACTGAAGCTTTCTTT
CDR3aa: CASSSVGTGNTEAFF

abundance: many
v_gene: TRBV11-2
d_gene: .
len: 18
j_gene: TRBJ2-3
CDR3nt: TGTGCCAGCAGCTTGGGGAGGGGGAAGGGACTTAGCACAGATACGCAGTATTTT
CDR3aa: CASSLGRGKGLSTDTQYF

abundance: .
v_gene: TRBV11-2
d_gene: .
len: 17
j_gene: TRBJ2-6
CDR3nt: TGTGCCAGCAGCCCAACTCGTTGGCTAGCGGGGGCCAACGTCCTGACTTTC
CDR3aa: CASSPTRWLAGANVLTF

abundance: .
v_gene: TRBV20-1
d_gene: .
len: 15
j_gene: TRBJ2-7
CDR3nt: TGCAGTGCTAGAGATCGGTCAGGTGGACCCTACGAGCAGTACTTC
CDR3aa: CSARDRSGGPYEQYF

abundance: many
v_gene: TRBV20-1
d_gene: .
len: 13
j_gene: TRBJ1-2
CDR3nt: TGCAGTGCTAGCGGGGGCGGGAACTATGGCTACACCTTC
CDR3aa: CSASGGGNYGYTF

abundance: .
v_gene: TRBV10-3
d_gene: TRBD2
len: 15
j_gene: TRBJ2-1
CDR3nt: TGTGCCATCAGTGGACGGGGCGGGAGAAACAATGAGCAGTTCTTC
CDR3aa: CAISGRGGRNNEQFF

abundance: many
v_gene: TRBV7-9
d_gene: .
len: 15
j_gene: TRBJ2-1
CDR3nt: TGTGCCAGCAGCCAGCTCGACAGGTTCTACAATGAGCAGTTCTTC
CDR3aa: CASSQLDRFYNEQFF

abundance: .
v_gene: TRBV7-9
d_gene: .
len: 14
j_gene: TRBJ2-7
CDR3nt: TGTGCCAGCAGCTCCACTCCAACATCCTACGAGCAGTACTTC
CDR3aa: CASSSTPTSYEQYF

abundance: .
v_gene: TRBV20-1
d_gene: TRBD2
len: 14
j_gene: TRBJ2-3
CDR3nt: TGCAGTGCTAGCGCTAGCGGGAGGCGAAATACGCAGTATTTT
CDR3aa: CSASASGRRNTQYF

abundance: once
v_gene: TRBV7-2
d_gene: .
len: 14
j_gene: TRBJ2-5
CDR3nt: TGTGCCAGCAGCTGGGTAGGCGGACAAGAGACCCAGTACTTC
CDR3aa: CASSWVGGQETQYF

abundance: many
v_gene: TRBV7-8
d_gene: .
len: 14
j_gene: TRBJ1-1
CDR3nt: TGTGCCAGCAGCTTGGGAACAGGGAACACTGAAGCTTTCTTT
CDR3aa: CASSLGTGNTEAFF

abundance: .
v_gene: TRBV6-1
d_gene: .
len: 14
j_gene: TRBJ1-3
CDR3nt: TGTGCCAGCAGTGGGGAGGGATCTGGAAACACCATATATTTT
CDR3aa: CASSGEGSGNTIYF